The 19 T cell receptor beta chains in this list originate from one sample, sequenced in a study of control samples from healthy donors and cancer patients. Using immunoSEQ multiplex PCR, the repertoire was profiled, and TCRdb retains in-frame clones only, with some absent. The sample lists roughly 170,000 clones, over 85% seen once, with approximately 1.5% in the top ten. Specimen: blood. These receptors were obtained from a man aged 18 to 30 in good health.

The chain combines TRBV10-2 with TRBJ2-1; no clear D. The germline V gene has CDR1 WSHSY and CDR2 SAAADI. The CDR3 is made up of 14 amino acids. The germline V and J ends were trimmed by 8 bases and 8 bases, with 19 bases remaining between them. CDR3 sequence reads: CASERNLLEDEQFF. Written as DNA, the CDR3 is TGCGCCAGCGAAAGGAACCTCCTAGAGGATGAGCAGTTCTTC.

CDR3 protein: CAISERTGFGYTF. CDR3 bases: TGTGCCATCAGTGAAAGGACAGGGTTCGGCTACACCTTC. The chain is built from TRBV10-3 and TRBJ1-2; 8 positions match TRBD1. This CDR3 has 13 amino acids. Germline V gene lookup returns CDR1 ENHRY and CDR2 SYGVKD. V lost 3 bases and J lost 8; bases outside the gene matches: 5.

This clone was counted a single time. The V gene is TRBV11-2, the J gene TRBJ2-7; 9 bases are a match to TRBD1. The CDR3 totals 16 residues. Germline lookup yields CDR1 SGHAT and CDR2 FQNNGV. J lost 2 bases, V lost 2 bases, and 7 bases had no gene match. As DNA, the CDR3 is TGTGCCAGCAGCTTAATGTCGACAGGGGGTACCTACGAGCAGTACTTC. As protein: CASSLMSTGGTYEQYF.

This chain joins TRBV5-1 and TRBJ2-7; 7 nucleotides align to TRBD2. Germline-derived CDR1 and CDR2 are SGHRS and YFSETQ. With 6 bases clipped from V and 2 bases from J, the junction kept 8 bases outside the gene matches. The length of the CDR3 is 14 residues. CDR3 bases: TGCGCCAGCAATCTGGGACTAACAACCTACGAGCAGTACTTC. It translates to CASNLGLTTYEQYF. The full variable domain, its missing parts supplied by reference TRBV5-1 and TRBJ2-7, is KAGVTQTPRYLIKTRGQQVTLSCSPISGHRSVSWYQQTPGQGLQFLFEYFSETQRNKGNFPGRFSGRQFSNSRSEMNVSTLELGDSALYLCASNLGLTTYEQYFGPGTRLTVT.

This chain uses TRBV7-8 with TRBJ1-1; 8 nucleotides match TRBD1. The CDR3 spans 14 residues. J gave up 3 bases and V 4 bases, and 4 bases lay outside the gene matches. CDR1 SGHVS and CDR2 FQNEAQ come from the germline V gene. DNA of the CDR3: TGTGCCAGCAGCTCGGACAGGGCAGACACTGAAGCTTTCTTT. This codes for CASSSDRADTEAFF.

The V call is TRBV7-2, the J call TRBJ1-5; weak D call: TRBD1 (5 bases). CDR1 and CDR2 (germline): SGHTA, FQGNSA. CDR3 length equals 13 residues. V was shortened by 8 bases and J by 6 bases, with 14 bases between the two germline ends. The CDR3 DNA follows: TGTGCCAGCGGCCCCCGAAGGGGTCAGCCCCAGCATTTT. This gives the protein CASGPRRGQPQHF.

In DNA, the CDR3 is TGTGCCAGCAGTGAATCGGGGGGACCCTCCTACAATGAGCAGTTCTTC. This gives the protein CASSESGGPSYNEQFF. V is TRBV6-4 and J is TRBJ2-1, with TRBD2 matching 7 bases. The CDR3 consists of 16 residues. The germline V gene has CDR1 MRHNA and CDR2 SNTAGT. The junction had 5 bases not matched to a gene; V was cut back by 3 bases and J by 0 bases.

As for this clone: Other DNA sequences within the sample encode an identical CDR3. The CDR3 DNA is TGTGCCAGCAGTTCGGCTAATCAGCCCCAGCATTTT. This sequence encodes CASSSANQPQHF. The V and J genes are TRBV6-5 and TRBJ1-5, with D uncertain. V was clipped by 4 bases and J by 4 bases, with 5 bases between them. Germline V lookup: CDR1 MNHEY, CDR2 SVGAGI. The CDR3 loop spans 12 amino acids.

The rearrangement links TRBV19 to TRBJ1-1; D is unclear. The V end lost 9 bases, the J end lost 7 bases, and 15 bases lay between the germline ends. The germline V gene encodes CDR1 LNHDA and CDR2 SQIVND (reference sequence). This CDR3 is built from 12 residues. The CDR3 here is CASLSAPGEAFF. CDR3 nucleotide sequence: TGTGCCAGCCTATCGGCCCCCGGTGAAGCTTTCTTT.

The chain couples TRBV19 to TRBJ2-7; TRBD1 is a possible D gene (6 bases). CDR1 is LNHDA, CDR2 SQIVND, per germline (reference sequence). The V gene lost 6 bases and the J gene lost 4 bases, with 22 bases spanning the gap. This CDR3 is 16 amino acids long. This chain's CDR3 is CASSMELIGQKYEQYF. CDR3 nucleotides: TGTGCCAGTAGCATGGAGTTGATAGGACAGAAATACGAGCAGTACTTC.

The V call is TRBV2, the J call TRBJ2-7, with D perhaps matching TRBD1 (6 bases). The CDR3 runs to 13 residues. Germline V gene sequence: CDR1 SNHLY, CDR2 FYNNEI. Trimming stripped 2 bases from V and 4 bases from J, with 9 bases between. The CDR3 DNA sequence: TGTGCCAGCAGTGAATGGGGGCAGTACGAGCAGTACTTC. Amino acid sequence: CASSEWGQYEQYF. Combining the CDR3 with reference TRBV2 and TRBJ2-7 gives the whole variable domain EPEVTQTPSHQVTQMGQEVILRCVPISNHLYFYWYRQILGQKVEFLVSFYNNEISEKSEIFDDQFSVERPDGSNFTLKIRSTKLEDSAMYFCASSEWGQYEQYFGPGTRLTVT.

The CDR3 DNA sequence: TGTGCCTGGAGTGTACGGTCAGGATCGGATACGCAGTATTTT. Encoded protein: CAWSVRSGSDTQYF. J is TRBJ2-3 and V is TRBV30, with no clear D. With 0 bases removed from V and 6 bases from J, the gap between germline ends came to 13 bases. The CDR3 spans 14 residues. Germline V gene data show CDR1 as GTSNPN and CDR2 as SVGIG (reference sequence).

This clone was seen once. The chain joins TRBV18 to TRBJ2-1; 11 nucleotides line up with TRBD2. From germline, CDR1 is KGHSH and CDR2 LQKENI. The CDR3 loop spans 17 amino acids. Germline trimming cut 3 bases from V and 5 bases from J; bases unmatched to any gene: 9. The CDR3 loop reads CASSPPGGSGGDNEQFF. Written as DNA, the CDR3 is TGTGCCAGCTCACCCCCCGGCGGTAGCGGGGGGGACAATGAGCAGTTCTTC.

The rearrangement uses TRBV27 and TRBJ2-5, with 8 bases that match TRBD2. With 5 bases clipped from V and 7 bases from J, the junction kept 15 bases outside the gene matches. Per the germline V gene, CDR1 is MNHEY and CDR2 is SMNVEV (reference sequence). The CDR3 is 16 amino acids. The CDR3 DNA sequence: TGTGCCAGCAGTCCGTTGGGGGCGGGGGGCCTCGCGACCCAGTACTTC. The encoded protein is CASSPLGAGGLATQYF.

The chain is built from TRBV20-1 and TRBJ2-3; tentatively, D is TRBD1 (6 bases). CDR3 length: 11 amino acids. CDR1 and CDR2 from the germline V gene are DFQATT and SNEGSKA (reference sequence). The ends were cut back, 7 bases at V and 5 bases at J, with 10 bases in the middle. The CDR3 bases are TGCAGTGTTCAGGGACAAGATACGCAGTATTTT. Its protein product is CSVQGQDTQYF.

V is TRBV18 and J is TRBJ2-5; no clear D. In germline, CDR1 is KGHSH, CDR2 LQKENI. V gave up 2 bases and J gave up 1 base, with 11 bases separating them. The CDR3 sequence is 15 residues long. CDR3 residues: CASSPGAGAQETQYF. CDR3 nucleotides: TGTGCCAGCTCACCAGGTGCAGGCGCCCAAGAGACCCAGTACTTC.

The chain joins TRBV15 to TRBJ2-2, with 7 nucleotides matching TRBD1. This CDR3 comprises 17 residues. V lost 0 bases, J lost 3 bases, and 7 bases stayed unmatched. Germline V gene data show CDR1 as LNHNV and CDR2 as YYDKDF (reference sequence). CDR3 in DNA: TGTGCCACCAGCAGAGAATGGACAGGTGGGGACACCGGGGAGCTGTTTTTT. This sequence encodes CATSREWTGGDTGELFF.

V is TRBV30 and J is TRBJ2-3; D unclear. Trimming removed 2 bases from V and 2 bases from J, with 11 bases in between. Germline CDR1 is GTSNPN and CDR2 is SVGIG (reference sequence). The CDR3 extends over 14 amino acids. CDR3 amino acids: CAWSRQPITDTQYF. The CDR3 DNA follows: TGTGCCTGGAGTAGGCAGCCGATCACAGATACGCAGTATTTT.

The chain carries TRBV6-5 and TRBJ2-3; 9 bases fit TRBD1. The CDR3 spans 15 residues. V lost 4 bases and J lost 6; bases outside the gene matches: 8. In germline, CDR1 is MNHEY, CDR2 SVGAGI. CDR3 in amino acids: CASSSGTGSGDTQYF. Written as DNA, the CDR3 is TGTGCCAGCAGTTCCGGGACAGGGTCCGGGGATACGCAGTATTTT.